This TCR beta chain appears in the sequencing data of a study of human versus mouse CDR3 diversity and MHC coevolution. Findings of the study overall: Clonal inequality was lowest in most of the three human donors. On average, humans showed more CDR3 deletions and insertions than mice.

Cells were CD45RO-negative CD62L-positive naive CD4 T cells sorted from PBMCs. CDR3 size: 15 residues. Germline V gene lookup returns CDR1 SGHAT and CDR2 FQNNGV. The junction had 7 bases not matched to a gene; V was cut back by 5 bases and J by 0 bases. Measured with immunoSEQ multiplex PCR; TCRdb has only the in-frame clones, and not every one. The table has just under 60,000 clones, around 94% seen once. Note on this clone: Its cognate antigen is unknown.

What was sequenced was naive CD4+ T cells from blood. The subset here: CD45RO-negative CD62L-positive naive CD4 T cells. This TCR derives from a person between 60 and 69 years old in good health. This rearrangement joins TRBV11-2 to TRBJ2-7, with TRBD1 matching 7 bases. CDR3 nucleotide sequence: TGTGCCAGCAGCCAAGGGACAGTGCCCTCCTACGAGCAGTACTTC. It yields the protein CASSQGTVPSYEQYF. The full variable domain, with the rest looked up from reference TRBV11-2 and TRBJ2-7, is EAGVAQSPRYKIIEKRQSVAFWCNPISGHATLYWYQQILGQGPKLLIQFQNNGVVDDSQLPKDRFSAERLKGVDSTLKIQPAKLEDSAVYLCASSQGTVPSYEQYFGPGTRLTVT.